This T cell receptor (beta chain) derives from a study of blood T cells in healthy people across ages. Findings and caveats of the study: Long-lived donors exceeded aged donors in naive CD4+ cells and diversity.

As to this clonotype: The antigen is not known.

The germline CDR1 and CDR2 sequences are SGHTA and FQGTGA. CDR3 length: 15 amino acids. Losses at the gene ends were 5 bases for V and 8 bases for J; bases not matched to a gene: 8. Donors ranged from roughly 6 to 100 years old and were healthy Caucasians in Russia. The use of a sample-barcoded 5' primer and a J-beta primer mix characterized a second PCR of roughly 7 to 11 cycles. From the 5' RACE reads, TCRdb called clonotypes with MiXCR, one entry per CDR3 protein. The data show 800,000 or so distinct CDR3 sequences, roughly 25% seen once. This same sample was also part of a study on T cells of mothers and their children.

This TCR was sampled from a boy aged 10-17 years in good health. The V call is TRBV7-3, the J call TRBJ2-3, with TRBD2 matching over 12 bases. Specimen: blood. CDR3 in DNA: TGTGCCAGCAGCCCCAGGACTAGCGGGATGGGTACGCAGTATTTT. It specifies CASSPRTSGMGTQYF.